These T cell receptor beta chains were read from a single sample in a study of blood T cell repertoires in COVID-19. Generated by immunoSEQ multiplex PCR, the TCRdb table keeps only in-frame clones and is missing some. The table shows some 220,000 clones, with roughly 88% occurring only once. The sequenced sample was peripheral blood. Receptors were obtained from a man between 45 and 60 years old with active or convalescent COVID-19. CDR3s include the opening cysteine and the closing phenylalanine or tryptophan. D genes are given only for firm matches. For some rows the clone size is stated as once, few or many, or as a class when expanded; others skip it.

j_gene	abundance	v_gene	d_gene	CDR3nt	CDR3aa
TRBJ2-5	NA	TRBV5-4	NA	TGTGCCAGCAGCTCCCAAGGGGGTTCCCAAGAGACCCAGTACTTC	CASSSQGGSQETQYF
TRBJ2-1	NA	TRBV5-4	NA	TGTGCCAGCAGCTTAGAGAGCCGAGGAGACAATGAGCAGTTCTTC	CASSLESRGDNEQFF
TRBJ2-5	NA	TRBV10-3	NA	TGTGCCATCAGTGGTGTCCAGGGGTTAGGAGAGACCCAGTACTTC	CAISGVQGLGETQYF
TRBJ2-2	NA	TRBV10-3	NA	TGTGCCATCAGGCGGGGAGACATTAACACCGGGGAGCTGTTTTTT	CAIRRGDINTGELFF
TRBJ2-7	NA	TRBV20-1	TRBD2	TGCAGTGCTAGAGATTGGACTAGCGCCTACTTC	CSARDWTSAYF
TRBJ2-3	NA	TRBV6-5	TRBD1	TGTGCCAGCTGTAGACAGGGTCGATCAGATACGCAGTATTTT	CASCRQGRSDTQYF
TRBJ1-1	NA	TRBV6-5	NA	TGTGCCAGCAGTCTGGGCCAGGGGAGTACTGAAGCTTTCTTT	CASSLGQGSTEAFF
TRBJ2-5	few	TRBV5-4	TRBD2	TGTGCCAGCAGCTCCAGGACTAGCGGGGGTCAAGAGACCCAGTACTTC	CASSSRTSGGQETQYF
TRBJ1-5	few	TRBV28	NA	TGTGCCAGCAACCCCTGGGGAGGCGATCAGCCCCAGCATTTT	CASNPWGGDQPQHF
TRBJ2-5	NA	TRBV5-4	TRBD1	TGTGCCAGCAGCCCCGGGACAGGGTTGCGAGAGACCCAGTACTTC	CASSPGTGLRETQYF
TRBJ2-3	few	TRBV9	NA	TGTGCCAGCAGCGTTGACCGGGACAATACGCAGTATTTT	CASSVDRDNTQYF
TRBJ1-2	NA	TRBV7-2	NA	TGTGCCAGCAGCCTCGGCGGGTCTGTCAACGGCTACACCTTC	CASSLGGSVNGYTF
TRBJ1-1	NA	TRBV19	TRBD1	TGTGCCAGTAGTACCTGGACAGGGTCGGATGGAAACACTGAAGCTTTCTTT	CASSTWTGSDGNTEAFF
TRBJ1-1	NA	TRBV29-1	NA	TGCAGCGTCGATAGACAGGCGAACACTGAAGCTTTCTTT	CSVDRQANTEAFF
TRBJ2-2	NA	TRBV5-1	TRBD1	TGCGCCAGTACGGACAGGGATCCGAACACCGGGGAGCTGTTTTTT	CASTDRDPNTGELFF
TRBJ1-5	NA	TRBV7-9	TRBD1	TGTGCCAGCAGCCGGACAGGGGACAATCAGCCCCAGCATTTT	CASSRTGDNQPQHF
TRBJ2-1	NA	TRBV9	NA	TGTGCCAGCAGCGTTACCGGGGTGTCCTCCTACAATGAGCAGTTCTTC	CASSVTGVSSYNEQFF
TRBJ1-4	NA	TRBV5-4	NA	TGTGCCAGCAGCTTGGCAGCAGGTTCTAATGAAAAACTGTTTTTT	CASSLAAGSNEKLFF
TRBJ2-1	NA	TRBV7-2	TRBD2	TGTGCCAGCAGCCCCGGGCTAGCGGGGTACAATGAGCAGTTCTTC	CASSPGLAGYNEQFF
TRBJ2-3	NA	TRBV7-9	NA	TGTGCCAGCAGCTTAGTAGAGGCCCAAGATACGCAGTATTTT	CASSLVEAQDTQYF
TRBJ1-6	NA	TRBV2	NA	TGTGCCAGCAGTGTGAGGGATAATTCACCCCTCCACTTT	CASSVRDNSPLHF
TRBJ1-1	NA	TRBV3-1/TRBV3-2	NA	TGTGCCAGCAGCCAAGAACCAGAGAACACTGAAGCTTTCTTT	CASSQEPENTEAFF
TRBJ2-2	NA	TRBV5-1	TRBD2	TGCGCCAGCAAGACTAGCGAGAACACCGGGGAGCTGTTTTTT	CASKTSENTGELFF
TRBJ2-1	NA	TRBV7-2	TRBD1	TGTGCCAGCAGCGAGGGACAGGTTTGGGGTCGCAATGAGCAGTTCTTC	CASSEGQVWGRNEQFF
TRBJ1-5	once	TRBV24-1	NA	TGTGCCACCAGTGAAGAGCGGAGGCAGCCCCAGCATTTT	CATSEERRQPQHF
TRBJ2-1	few	TRBV6-2/TRBV6-3	TRBD2	TGTGCCAGCAGTTTGACTAGCGGGCAATACAATGAGCAGTTCTTC	CASSLTSGQYNEQFF
TRBJ2-1	NA	TRBV6-5	NA	TGTGCCAGCAGCGAGGGGACTTCGATTGAGCAGTTCTTC	CASSEGTSIEQFF
TRBJ1-1	NA	TRBV18	NA	TGTGCCAGCTCACCCCAGGGTATGAACACTGAAGCTTTCTTT	CASSPQGMNTEAFF
TRBJ1-1	once	TRBV12-3/TRBV12-4	NA	TGTGCCAGCAGTTTAGTATCCACTGAAGCTTTCTTT	CASSLVSTEAFF
TRBJ2-3	NA	TRBV27	TRBD2	TGTGCCAGCAGGCTAGCGGGGGGTGGAGATACGCAGTATTTT	CASRLAGGGDTQYF
TRBJ2-2	NA	TRBV11-2	NA	TGTGCCAGCATGAGGAGGACCGGGGAGCTGTTTTTT	CASMRRTGELFF
TRBJ2-1	NA	TRBV25-1	NA	TGTGCCAGCAGTGGTATGGGCCCTAACAATGAGCAGTTCTTC	CASSGMGPNNEQFF
TRBJ1-2	NA	TRBV7-8	TRBD1	TGTGCCAGCAGCACGGGACAGGGGAATATGGGCTACACCTTC	CASSTGQGNMGYTF
TRBJ1-2	NA	TRBV6-6	TRBD1	TGTGCCAGCAGTCAGCCCGGACAGGGGAGACATGGCTACACCTTC	CASSQPGQGRHGYTF
TRBJ2-1	NA	TRBV5-1	NA	TGCGCCAGCAGCTTGGCTTCTTCATTCAGGGACTATGAGCAGTTCTTC	CASSLASSFRDYEQFF
TRBJ2-3	few	TRBV18	NA	TGTGCCAGCTCACCACTCGACACGCTGGGCACAGATACGCAGTATTTT	CASSPLDTLGTDTQYF
TRBJ1-2	few	TRBV19	TRBD1	TGTGCCAGTCAAAAACCGGGACAGGGGGCCGGTGGCTACACCTTC	CASQKPGQGAGGYTF
TRBJ1-4	NA	TRBV19	NA	TGTGCCAGTAGTATTTTTTCGGGGGGATTTGAAAAACTGTTTTTT	CASSIFSGGFEKLFF
TRBJ1-1	NA	TRBV18	TRBD1	TGTGCCAGCTCACCACCGACGGGACAGGGGTATACTGAAGCTTTCTTT	CASSPPTGQGYTEAFF
TRBJ2-3	NA	TRBV7-2	TRBD2	TGTGCCAGCAGCTCAGGGACTAGCGGGGGGTCAAGAGATACGCAGTATTTT	CASSSGTSGGSRDTQYF
TRBJ1-2	once	TRBV11-2	NA	TGTGCCAGCAGCTTAGATGGGCCGATCTATGGCTACACCTTC	CASSLDGPIYGYTF
TRBJ1-5	NA	TRBV4-3	TRBD1	TGCGCCAGCAGCCATGGACAGGGTCGGGGTCAGCCCCAGCATTTT	CASSHGQGRGQPQHF
TRBJ2-1	few	TRBV7-3	NA	TGTGCCAGCAGCTTAACACTGAGCTCCTACAATGAGCAGTTCTTC	CASSLTLSSYNEQFF
TRBJ2-1	few	TRBV11-2	TRBD1	TGTGCCAGCAGCTCCCGACAGGGGGCCTACAATGAGCAGTTCTTC	CASSSRQGAYNEQFF
TRBJ1-4	many	TRBV27	TRBD1	TGTGCCAGCAGTTTAAGGGACAGTAATGAAAAACTGTTTTTT	CASSLRDSNEKLFF
TRBJ1-1	NA	TRBV7-2	NA	TGTGCCAGCAGCTTAGAAAGGGGGTCTGAAGCTTTCTTT	CASSLERGSEAFF
TRBJ2-5	NA	TRBV2	NA	TGTGCCAGCAGTACGTTTTTCGGCGGGGACCAAGAGACCCAGTACTTC	CASSTFFGGDQETQYF